This TCR beta chain is drawn from a study of cytomegalovirus exposure and HLA in healthy donors. Study-level points and caveats: Accurate HLA-A and HLA-B prediction from TCR beta sequences was reported for most subjects. Later on, an analysis found that several of the most significant clusters appeared to be linked to common viral pathogens, which included parvovirus B19.

In the case of this clone: The antigen is unknown.

With 60 Vbeta and 13 Jbeta primers, the PCR was carried out. In the study's own analysis: About 11 million of the 60 million to 80 million unique TCR beta chains counted in a later analysis were shared. Only in-frame clones appear in the TCRdb table, and some are missing; sequencing was by immunoSEQ multiplex PCR. The V and J calls and clone size come from that table; D and trimming were worked out from the DNA. Of 130,000 or so clones in the sample, 78% are singletons; the top ten hold less than 2%. Per the germline V gene, CDR1 is GTSNPN and CDR2 is SVGIG (reference sequence). The CDR3 has 13 amino acids. Trimming pared 2 bases from V and 6 bases from J, leaving 14 bases between.

The receptor was isolated from a woman in her late teens or twenties in good health and CMV-seronegative. The chain links TRBV30 to TRBJ2-7; weak D call: TRBD1 (5 bases). The sample consisted of PBMCs. CDR3 region: CAWSRQGSREQYF. CDR3 DNA: TGTGCCTGGAGTAGGCAGGGATCCCGCGAGCAGTACTTC.